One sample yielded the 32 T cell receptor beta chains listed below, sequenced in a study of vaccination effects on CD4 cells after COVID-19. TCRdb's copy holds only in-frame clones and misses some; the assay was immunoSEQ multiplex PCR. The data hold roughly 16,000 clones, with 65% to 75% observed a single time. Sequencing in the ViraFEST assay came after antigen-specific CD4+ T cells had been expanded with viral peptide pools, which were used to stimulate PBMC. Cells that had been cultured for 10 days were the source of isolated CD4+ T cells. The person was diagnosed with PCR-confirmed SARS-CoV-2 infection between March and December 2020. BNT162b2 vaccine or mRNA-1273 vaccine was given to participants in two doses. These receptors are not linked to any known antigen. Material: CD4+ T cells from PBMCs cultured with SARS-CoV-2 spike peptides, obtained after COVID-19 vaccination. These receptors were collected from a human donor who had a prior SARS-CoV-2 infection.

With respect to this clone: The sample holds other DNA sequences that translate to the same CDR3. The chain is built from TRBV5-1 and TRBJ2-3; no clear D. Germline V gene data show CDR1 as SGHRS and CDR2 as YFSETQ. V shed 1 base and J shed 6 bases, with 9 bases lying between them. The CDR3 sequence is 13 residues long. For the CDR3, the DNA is TGCGCCAGCAGCTTGTTGGGTGGCGATACGCAGTATTTT. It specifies CASSLLGGDTQYF. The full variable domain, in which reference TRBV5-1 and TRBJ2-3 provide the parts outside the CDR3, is KAGVTQTPRYLIKTRGQQVTLSCSPISGHRSVSWYQQTPGQGLQFLFEYFSETQRNKGNFPGRFSGRQFSNSRSEMNVSTLELGDSALYLCASSLLGGDTQYFGPGTRLTVL.

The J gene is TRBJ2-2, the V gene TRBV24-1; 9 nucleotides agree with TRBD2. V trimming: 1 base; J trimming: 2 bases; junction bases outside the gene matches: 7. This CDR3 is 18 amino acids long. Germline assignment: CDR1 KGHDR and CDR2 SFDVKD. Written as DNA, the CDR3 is TGTGCCACCAGTGATTTCCTAGCGGGACCCGGTAACACCGGGGAGCTGTTTTTT. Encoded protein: CATSDFLAGPGNTGELFF.

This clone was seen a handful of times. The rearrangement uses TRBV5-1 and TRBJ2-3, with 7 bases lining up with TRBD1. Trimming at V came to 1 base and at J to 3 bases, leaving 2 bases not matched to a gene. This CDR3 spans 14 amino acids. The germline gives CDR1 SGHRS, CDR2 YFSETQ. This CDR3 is CASSLLTGTDTQYF. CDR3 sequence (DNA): TGCGCCAGCAGCTTGTTGACAGGGACAGATACGCAGTATTTT.

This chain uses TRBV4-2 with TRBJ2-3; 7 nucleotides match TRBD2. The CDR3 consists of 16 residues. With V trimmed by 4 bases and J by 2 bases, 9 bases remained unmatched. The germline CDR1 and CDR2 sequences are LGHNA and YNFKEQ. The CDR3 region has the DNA TGTGCCAGCAGCCCGGTATGGGCGGGAGACACAGATACGCAGTATTTT. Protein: CASSPVWAGDTDTQYF.

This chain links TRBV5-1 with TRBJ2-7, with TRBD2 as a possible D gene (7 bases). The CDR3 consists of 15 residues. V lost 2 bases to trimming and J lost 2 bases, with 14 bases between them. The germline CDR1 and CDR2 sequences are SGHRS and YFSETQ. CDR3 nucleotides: TGCGCCAGCAGCTTTTCGGGGGGCCCGACCTACGAGCAGTACTTC. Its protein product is CASSFSGGPTYEQYF.

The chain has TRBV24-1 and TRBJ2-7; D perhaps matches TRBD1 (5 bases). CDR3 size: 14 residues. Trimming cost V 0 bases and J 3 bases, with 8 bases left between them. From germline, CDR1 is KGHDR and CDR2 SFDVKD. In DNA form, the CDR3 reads TGTGCCACCAGTGATTTGGACAGCAACTACGAGCAGTACTTC. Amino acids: CATSDLDSNYEQYF.

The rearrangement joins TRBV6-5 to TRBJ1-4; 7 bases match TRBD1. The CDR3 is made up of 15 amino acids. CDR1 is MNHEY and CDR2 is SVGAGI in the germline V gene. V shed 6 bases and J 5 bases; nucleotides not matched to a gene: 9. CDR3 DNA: TGTGCCAGCAGCCGGGGGACAGTGATAAATGAAAAACTGTTTTTT. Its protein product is CASSRGTVINEKLFF.

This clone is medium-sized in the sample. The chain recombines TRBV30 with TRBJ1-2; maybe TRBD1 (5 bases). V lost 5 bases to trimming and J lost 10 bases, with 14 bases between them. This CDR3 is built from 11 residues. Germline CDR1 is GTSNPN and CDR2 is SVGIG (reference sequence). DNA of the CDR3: TGTGCCTGGGCCCGGGACGGGGACTACACCTTC. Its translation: CAWARDGDYTF.

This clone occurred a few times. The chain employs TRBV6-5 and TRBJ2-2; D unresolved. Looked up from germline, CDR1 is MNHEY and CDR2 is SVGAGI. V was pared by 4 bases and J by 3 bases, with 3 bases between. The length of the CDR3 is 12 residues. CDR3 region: CASSSDTGELFF. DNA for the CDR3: TGTGCCAGCAGTTCCGACACCGGGGAGCTGTTTTTT.

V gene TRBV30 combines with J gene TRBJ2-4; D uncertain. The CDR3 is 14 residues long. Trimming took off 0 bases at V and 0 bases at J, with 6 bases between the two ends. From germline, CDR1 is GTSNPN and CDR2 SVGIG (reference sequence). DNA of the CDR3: TGTGCCTGGAGTGTGTCCCTAGCCAAAAACATTCAGTACTTC. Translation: CAWSVSLAKNIQYF.

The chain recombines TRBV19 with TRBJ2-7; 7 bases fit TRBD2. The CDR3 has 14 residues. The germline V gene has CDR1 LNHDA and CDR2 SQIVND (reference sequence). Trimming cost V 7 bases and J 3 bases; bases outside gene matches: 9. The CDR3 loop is CASKRSGVFYEQYF. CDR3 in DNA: TGTGCCAGTAAACGGAGCGGGGTATTCTACGAGCAGTACTTC.

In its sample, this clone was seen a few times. The CDR3 sequence: CATSGGVEETQYF. The CDR3 bases are TGTGCCACCAGCGGAGGTGTAGAAGAGACCCAGTACTTC. This rearrangement joins TRBV15 to TRBJ2-5; D is perhaps TRBD2 (5 bases). V was clipped by 5 bases and J by 3 bases, with 10 bases between them. CDR1 LNHNV and CDR2 YYDKDF come from the germline V gene (reference sequence). This CDR3 contains 13 residues.

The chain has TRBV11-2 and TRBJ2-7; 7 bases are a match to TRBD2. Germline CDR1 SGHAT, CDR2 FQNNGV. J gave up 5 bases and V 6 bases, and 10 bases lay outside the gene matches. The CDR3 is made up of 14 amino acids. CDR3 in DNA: TGTGCCAGCAGGGCTGGCGGGAGAAGCAACGAGCAGTACTTC. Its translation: CASRAGGRSNEQYF. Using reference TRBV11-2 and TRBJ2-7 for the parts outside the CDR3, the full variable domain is EAGVAQSPRYKIIEKRQSVAFWCNPISGHATLYWYQQILGQGPKLLIQFQNNGVVDDSQLPKDRFSAERLKGVDSTLKIQPAKLEDSAVYLCASRAGGRSNEQYFGPGTRLTVT.

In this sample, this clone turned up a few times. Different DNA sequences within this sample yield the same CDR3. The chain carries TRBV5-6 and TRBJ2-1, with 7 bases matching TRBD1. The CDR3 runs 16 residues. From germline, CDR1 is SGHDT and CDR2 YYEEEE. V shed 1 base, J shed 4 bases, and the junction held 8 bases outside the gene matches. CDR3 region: CASSLTGANLYNEQFF. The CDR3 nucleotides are TGTGCCAGCAGCTTGACAGGGGCCAATTTATACAATGAGCAGTTCTTC.

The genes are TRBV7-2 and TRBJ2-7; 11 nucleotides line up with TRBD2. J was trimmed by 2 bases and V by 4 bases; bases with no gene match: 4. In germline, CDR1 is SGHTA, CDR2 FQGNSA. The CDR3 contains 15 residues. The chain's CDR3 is CASSSRLAGTYEQYF. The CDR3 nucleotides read TGTGCCAGCAGCTCACGACTAGCGGGGACCTACGAGCAGTACTTC.

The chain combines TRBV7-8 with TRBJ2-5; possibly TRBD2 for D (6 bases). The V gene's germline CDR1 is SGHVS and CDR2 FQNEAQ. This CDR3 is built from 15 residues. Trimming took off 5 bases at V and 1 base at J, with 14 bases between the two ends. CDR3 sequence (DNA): TGTGCCAGCAGCACCCGGGACTGGACCCAAGAGACCCAGTACTTC. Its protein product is CASSTRDWTQETQYF. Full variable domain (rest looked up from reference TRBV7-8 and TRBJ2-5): GAGVSQSPRYKVAKRGQDVALRCDPISGHVSLFWYQQALGQGPEFLTYFQNEAQLDKSGLPSDRFFAERPEGSVSTLKIQRTQQEDSAVYLCASSTRDWTQETQYFGPGTRLLVL.

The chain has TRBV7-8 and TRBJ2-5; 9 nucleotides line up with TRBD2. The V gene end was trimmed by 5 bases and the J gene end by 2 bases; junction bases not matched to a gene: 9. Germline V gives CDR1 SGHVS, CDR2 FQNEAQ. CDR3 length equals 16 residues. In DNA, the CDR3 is TGTGCCAGCAGCGCGGCGAGACTAGCGGCACAAGAGACCCAGTACTTC. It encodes CASSAARLAAQETQYF.

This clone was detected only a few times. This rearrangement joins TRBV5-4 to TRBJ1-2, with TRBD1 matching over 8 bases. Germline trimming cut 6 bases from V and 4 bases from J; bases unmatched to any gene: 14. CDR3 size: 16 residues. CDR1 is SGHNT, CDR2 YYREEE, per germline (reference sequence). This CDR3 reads CASTPGGNGGSYGYTF. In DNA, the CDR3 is TGTGCCAGCACACCAGGGGGCAACGGAGGGAGCTATGGCTACACCTTC. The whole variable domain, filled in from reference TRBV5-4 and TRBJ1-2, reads ETGVTQSPTHLIKTRGQQVTLRCSSQSGHNTVSWYQQALGQGPQFIFQYYREEENGRGNFPPRFSGLQFPNYSSELNVNALELDDSALYLCASTPGGNGGSYGYTFGSGTRLTVV.

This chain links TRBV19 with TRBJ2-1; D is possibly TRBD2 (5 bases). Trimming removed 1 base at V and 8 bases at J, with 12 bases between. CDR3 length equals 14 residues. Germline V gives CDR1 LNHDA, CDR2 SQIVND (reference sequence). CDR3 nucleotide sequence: TGTGCCAGTAGTATAGCGGGAAACGGCCATGAGCAGTTCTTC. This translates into CASSIAGNGHEQFF.

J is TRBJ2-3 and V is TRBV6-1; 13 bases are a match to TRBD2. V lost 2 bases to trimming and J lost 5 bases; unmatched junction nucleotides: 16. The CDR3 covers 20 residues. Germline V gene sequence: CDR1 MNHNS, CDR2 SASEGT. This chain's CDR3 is CASSETGTSGVRGYEDTQYF. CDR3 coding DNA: TGTGCCAGCAGTGAAACCGGGACTAGCGGGGTTAGGGGATATGAAGATACGCAGTATTTT.

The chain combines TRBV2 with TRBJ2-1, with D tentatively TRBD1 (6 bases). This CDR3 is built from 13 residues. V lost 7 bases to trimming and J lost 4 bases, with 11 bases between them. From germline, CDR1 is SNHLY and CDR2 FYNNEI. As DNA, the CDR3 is TGTGCCAGCACCGGACAGCTTTACAATGAGCAGTTCTTC. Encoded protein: CASTGQLYNEQFF.

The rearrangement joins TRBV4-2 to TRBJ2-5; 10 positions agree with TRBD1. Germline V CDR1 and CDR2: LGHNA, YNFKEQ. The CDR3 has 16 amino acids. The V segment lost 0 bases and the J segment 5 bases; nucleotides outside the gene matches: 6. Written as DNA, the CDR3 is TGTGCCAGCAGCCAAGAGGGGGACAGGGGTGGCGAGACCCAGTACTTC. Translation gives CASSQEGDRGGETQYF.

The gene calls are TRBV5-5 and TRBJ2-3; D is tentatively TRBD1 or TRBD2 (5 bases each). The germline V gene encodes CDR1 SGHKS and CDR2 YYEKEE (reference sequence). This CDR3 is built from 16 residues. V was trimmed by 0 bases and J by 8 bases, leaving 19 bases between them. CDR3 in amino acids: CASSLVPGDLFGTQYF. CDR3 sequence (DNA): TGTGCCAGCAGCTTGGTTCCCGGGGACCTTTTTGGTACGCAGTATTTT.

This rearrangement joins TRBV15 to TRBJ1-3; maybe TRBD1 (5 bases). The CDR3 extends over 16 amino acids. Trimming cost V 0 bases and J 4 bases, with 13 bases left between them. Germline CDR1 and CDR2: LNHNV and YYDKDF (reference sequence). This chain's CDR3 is CATSRDNVRDGNTIYF. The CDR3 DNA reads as TGTGCCACCAGCAGAGATAACGTGAGGGACGGAAACACCATATATTTT.

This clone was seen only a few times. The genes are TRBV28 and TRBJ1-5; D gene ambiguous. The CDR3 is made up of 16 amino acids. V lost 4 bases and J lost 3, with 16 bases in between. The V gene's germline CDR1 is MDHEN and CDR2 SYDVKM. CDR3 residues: CASSSGGFLLNQPQHF. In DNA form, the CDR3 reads TGTGCCAGCAGTTCCGGCGGATTCCTTCTCAATCAGCCCCAGCATTTT.

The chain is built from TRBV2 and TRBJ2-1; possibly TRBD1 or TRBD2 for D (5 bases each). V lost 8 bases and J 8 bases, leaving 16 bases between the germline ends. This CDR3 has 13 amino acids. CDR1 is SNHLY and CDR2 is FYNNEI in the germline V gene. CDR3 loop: CASRGAFRDEQFF. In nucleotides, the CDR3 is TGTGCCAGCCGGGGCGCGTTTAGGGATGAGCAGTTCTTC. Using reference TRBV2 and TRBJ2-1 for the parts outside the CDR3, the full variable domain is EPEVTQTPSHQVTQMGQEVILRCVPISNHLYFYWYRQILGQKVEFLVSFYNNEISEKSEIFDDQFSVERPDGSNFTLKIRSTKLEDSAMYFCASRGAFRDEQFFGPGTRLTVL.

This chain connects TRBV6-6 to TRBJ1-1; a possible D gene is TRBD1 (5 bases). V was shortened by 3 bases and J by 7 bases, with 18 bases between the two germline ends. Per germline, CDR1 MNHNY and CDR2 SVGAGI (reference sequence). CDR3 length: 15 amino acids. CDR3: CASSYSTGQPFEAFF. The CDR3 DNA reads TGTGCCAGCAGTTATTCGACCGGACAACCATTTGAAGCTTTCTTT.

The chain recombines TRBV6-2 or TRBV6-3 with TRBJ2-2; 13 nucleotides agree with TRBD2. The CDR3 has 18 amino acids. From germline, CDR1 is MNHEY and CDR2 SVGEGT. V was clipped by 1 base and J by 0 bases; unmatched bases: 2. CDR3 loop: CASSYWTSGSSNTGELFF. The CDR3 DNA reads TGTGCCAGCAGTTACTGGACTAGCGGGAGTTCGAACACCGGGGAGCTGTTTTTT.

As DNA, the CDR3 is TGCGCCAGCAGTGAGGGGCTCCTTAGTTTGGGGCAGACGGACACCATATATTTT. Translating gives CASSEGLLSLGQTDTIYF. The chain couples TRBV10-2 to TRBJ1-3; a possible D gene is TRBD1 (5 bases). V was trimmed by 2 bases and J by 8 bases, leaving 25 bases between them. Germline values: CDR1 WSHSY, CDR2 SAAADI. The CDR3 has 18 residues.

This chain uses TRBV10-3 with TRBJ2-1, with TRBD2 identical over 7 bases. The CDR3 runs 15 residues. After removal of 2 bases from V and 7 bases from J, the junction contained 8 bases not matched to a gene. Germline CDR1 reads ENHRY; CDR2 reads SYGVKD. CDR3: CAISEGSGEKNEQFF. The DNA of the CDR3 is TGTGCCATCAGTGAGGGAAGCGGGGAAAAGAATGAGCAGTTCTTC.

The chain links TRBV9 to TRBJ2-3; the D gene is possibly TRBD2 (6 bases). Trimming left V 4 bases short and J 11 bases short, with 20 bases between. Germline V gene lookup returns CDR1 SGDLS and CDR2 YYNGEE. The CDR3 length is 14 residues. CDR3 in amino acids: CASSRDTGLRGQYF. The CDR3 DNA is TGTGCCAGCAGCAGGGATACGGGGTTGCGGGGGCAGTATTTT.

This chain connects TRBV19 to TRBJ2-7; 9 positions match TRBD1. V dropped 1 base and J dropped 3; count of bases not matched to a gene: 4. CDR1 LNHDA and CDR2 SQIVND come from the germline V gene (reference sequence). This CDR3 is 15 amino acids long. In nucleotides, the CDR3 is TGTGCCAGTAGTATAGCACAGGGGGCTGTCTACGAGCAGTACTTC. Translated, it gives CASSIAQGAVYEQYF.